A single sample is the source of the 27 T cell receptor beta chains below, sequenced in a study of blood T cell repertoires in COVID-19. Here immunoSEQ multiplex PCR was the method, and the copy in TCRdb shows in-frame clones only, minus some. Of approximately 250,000 clones in the sample, about 91% were seen once. The specimen sequenced was PBMCs or T cells enriched from blood (not recorded which). These receptors came from a woman in her thirties or forties with acute COVID-19.

This clone is a singleton in its sample. V is TRBV28 and J is TRBJ2-5; 9 positions agree with TRBD1. The CDR3 runs 14 residues. V shed 6 bases, J shed 3 bases, and the junction held 5 bases outside the gene matches. Germline V CDR1 and CDR2: MDHEN, SYDVKM. CDR3 bases: TGTGCCAGCAGCAGACAGGGGGGAGAAGAGACCCAGTACTTC. Protein: CASSRQGGEETQYF.

This clone showed up just once. The chain employs TRBV5-1 and TRBJ2-5; TRBD2 is a possible D gene (6 bases). Germline lookup yields CDR1 SGHRS and CDR2 YFSETQ. The V end was cut by 6 bases, the J end by 2 bases, with 17 bases between. This CDR3 region has 15 residues. Here the CDR3 DNA reads TGCGCCAGCACTCCGGCCGGGACTTTACAAGAGACCCAGTACTTC. Translating it yields CASTPAGTLQETQYF. Complete variable domain (other parts from reference TRBV5-1 and TRBJ2-5): KAGVTQTPRYLIKTRGQQVTLSCSPISGHRSVSWYQQTPGQGLQFLFEYFSETQRNKGNFPGRFSGRQFSNSRSEMNVSTLELGDSALYLCASTPAGTLQETQYFGPGTRLLVL.

The chain links TRBV15 to TRBJ1-2, with TRBD1 matching 9 bases. This CDR3 has 15 residues. Germline V lookup: CDR1 LNHNV, CDR2 YYDKDF (reference sequence). The junction had 9 bases not matched to a gene; V was cut back by 3 bases and J by 7 bases. The CDR3 is CATSSTWDRVGGYTF. As DNA, the CDR3 is TGTGCCACCAGCAGCACCTGGGACAGGGTGGGTGGCTACACCTTC.

The V and J genes are TRBV29-1 and TRBJ2-3; D is possibly TRBD1 (5 bases). The germline V gene encodes CDR1 SQVTM and CDR2 ANQGSEA. This CDR3 is built from 12 residues. Trimming shortened V by 6 bases and J by 8 bases, and 15 bases separated the two germline ends. CDR3 loop: CSVGPPGRTQYF. The CDR3 bases are TGCAGCGTCGGCCCACCAGGGCGTACGCAGTATTTT.

J is TRBJ2-1 and V is TRBV11-3, with D unclear. V lost 4 bases and J lost 9, with 10 bases in between. The germline gives CDR1 SGHNT, CDR2 YENEEA. This CDR3 has 12 amino acids. CDR3 protein: CASSWALGEQFF. The CDR3 nucleotides are TGTGCCAGCAGCTGGGCACTCGGTGAGCAGTTCTTC. The whole variable domain, remainder taken from reference TRBV11-3 and TRBJ2-1, is EAGVVQSPRYKIIEKKQPVAFWCNPISGHNTLYWYLQNLGQGPELLIRYENEEAVDDSQLPKDRFSAERLKGVDSTLKIQPAELGDSAVYLCASSWALGEQFFGPGTRLTVL.

This clone showed up just once. The chain combines TRBV10-1 with TRBJ2-1; TRBD2 matches 7 bases. From germline, CDR1 is WNHNN and CDR2 SYGVQD (reference sequence). CDR3 length equals 13 residues. Trimming took 4 bases from V and 13 from J; bases not matched to a gene: 10. The CDR3 loop reads CASSAGRRTFQFF. CDR3 bases: TGCGCCAGCAGTGCCGGGAGGCGTACGTTTCAGTTCTTC.

The chain links TRBV18 to TRBJ1-1; 9 bases agree with TRBD1. V lost 5 bases, J lost 6 bases, and 4 bases stayed unmatched. Germline V CDR1 and CDR2: KGHSH, LQKENI. The CDR3 runs 13 residues. The CDR3 is CASSSGTGPEAFF. The CDR3 nucleotides are TGTGCCAGCTCATCGGGGACAGGGCCTGAAGCTTTCTTT.

This chain joins TRBV28 and TRBJ1-1; D perhaps matches TRBD1 (6 bases). Between the trimmed V and J ends, which lost 5 bases and 4 bases, there was a span of 11 bases. CDR1 and CDR2 (germline): MDHEN, SYDVKM. The CDR3 has 13 residues. CDR3: CASSLQGTTEAFF. In DNA, the CDR3 is TGTGCCAGCAGTCTTCAGGGGACCACTGAAGCTTTCTTT.

The V gene is TRBV2, the J gene TRBJ1-2, with TRBD1 matching 7 bases. The CDR3 has 12 residues. Germline V gene data show CDR1 as SNHLY and CDR2 as FYNNEI. J was trimmed by 5 bases and V by 6 bases; bases with no gene match: 3. CDR3 amino acids: CASRWDSYGYTF. For the CDR3, the DNA is TGTGCCAGCAGATGGGACAGTTATGGCTACACCTTC.

V and J are TRBV19 and TRBJ1-4, with TRBD1 as a possible D gene (5 bases). Germline V gives CDR1 LNHDA, CDR2 SQIVND (reference sequence). The ends were cut back, 6 bases at V and 2 bases at J, with 7 bases in the middle. The CDR3 runs to 13 residues. In nucleotides, the CDR3 is TGTGCCAGTAGGGGGGGGACTAATGAAAAACTGTTTTTT. Amino acid sequence: CASRGGTNEKLFF.

The CDR3 is CASSMGIWDRPDLWQYF. The CDR3 nucleotides read TGTGCCAGTAGTATGGGGATCTGGGACAGGCCCGACCTCTGGCAGTACTTC. The chain combines TRBV19 with TRBJ2-5, with 8 bases identical to TRBD1. The trim removed 3 bases at V and 11 bases at J, leaving 20 bases unmatched. This CDR3 region has 17 residues. Germline values: CDR1 LNHDA, CDR2 SQIVND (reference sequence).

This chain connects TRBV7-9 to TRBJ2-3, with D maybe TRBD1 (5 bases). The CDR3 runs 15 residues. Germline loops: CDR1 SEHNR, CDR2 FQNEAQ (reference sequence). Trimming stripped 5 bases from V and 2 bases from J, with 14 bases between. CDR3 protein: CASSIRERYTDTQYF. The CDR3 nucleotides read TGTGCCAGCAGCATCAGGGAACGCTACACAGATACGCAGTATTTT. Full variable domain (missing parts from reference TRBV7-9 and TRBJ2-3): DTGVSQNPRHKITKRGQNVTFRCDPISEHNRLYWYRQTLGQGPEFLTYFQNEAQLEKSRLLSDRFSAERPKGSFSTLEIQRTEQGDSAMYLCASSIRERYTDTQYFGPGTRLTVL.

The CDR3 loop is CASSLLRGRVTEAFF. The CDR3 DNA reads TGTGCCAGCAGCTTATTACGAGGGCGTGTCACTGAAGCTTTCTTT. This chain joins TRBV7-9 and TRBJ1-1; D is uncertain. Germline CDR1 reads SEHNR; CDR2 reads FQNEAQ (reference sequence). This CDR3 is 15 amino acids long. With 2 bases removed from V and 4 bases from J, the gap between germline ends came to 14 bases.

The V gene is TRBV5-1, the J gene TRBJ2-5; 7 bases map to TRBD1. CDR3 size: 13 residues. Unmatched junction bases numbered 2, after V lost 1 base and J lost 5 bases. Germline values: CDR1 SGHRS, CDR2 YFSETQ. CDR3 protein: CASSLLQGETQYF. For the CDR3, the DNA is TGCGCCAGCAGCTTGCTACAGGGGGAGACCCAGTACTTC. The variable domain in full, completed from reference TRBV5-1 and TRBJ2-5, reads KAGVTQTPRYLIKTRGQQVTLSCSPISGHRSVSWYQQTPGQGLQFLFEYFSETQRNKGNFPGRFSGRQFSNSRSEMNVSTLELGDSALYLCASSLLQGETQYFGPGTRLLVL.

Here the CDR3 reads CASSLGGRRFQHF. CDR3 DNA sequence: TGTGCCAGCAGCTTGGGGGGGCGAAGGTTCCAGCATTTT. The J gene is TRBJ1-5, the V gene TRBV5-6, with D perhaps TRBD1 (6 bases). Germline V gene sequence: CDR1 SGHDT, CDR2 YYEEEE. This CDR3 contains 13 residues. Trimming pared 0 bases from V and 12 bases from J, leaving 13 bases between.

The V call is TRBV2, the J call TRBJ1-5; perhaps TRBD1 as D (6 bases). Trimming removed 8 bases from V and 5 bases from J, with 16 bases in between. CDR3 length: 14 residues. Germline CDR1 and CDR2: SNHLY and FYNNEI. The CDR3 here is CASGRLPGDQPQHF. The CDR3 DNA is TGTGCCAGCGGTAGACTCCCAGGGGATCAGCCCCAGCATTTT.

The CDR3 region has the DNA TGTGCCAGCAGTTCACTAAGACAGGGAAAGACTGAAGCTTTCTTT. Protein sequence: CASSSLRQGKTEAFF. This chain joins TRBV28 and TRBJ1-1; 7 nucleotides agree with TRBD1. CDR1 MDHEN and CDR2 SYDVKM come from the germline V gene. V was pared by 4 bases and J by 5 bases, with 10 bases of the junction left unmatched. The CDR3 totals 15 residues.

The CDR3 DNA reads TGTGCCATCAGTGGACTAGCGGGAGACTACAATGAGCAGTTCTTC. Encoded protein: CAISGLAGDYNEQFF. The genes are TRBV10-3 and TRBJ2-1, with 12 bases that match TRBD2. J lost 3 bases, V lost 4 bases, and 1 base had no gene match. The CDR3 runs 15 residues. Per the germline V gene, CDR1 is ENHRY and CDR2 is SYGVKD.

This chain connects TRBV18 to TRBJ1-2; the D is unclear. The CDR3 extends over 11 amino acids. Trimming stripped 8 bases from V and 7 bases from J, with 11 bases between. The germline V gene has CDR1 KGHSH and CDR2 LQKENI. For the CDR3, the DNA is TGTGCCAGCCTCAGTAGCTCTGGCTACACCTTC. This encodes CASLSSSGYTF. Complete variable domain (other parts from reference TRBV18 and TRBJ1-2): NAGVMQNPRHLVRRRGQEARLRCSPMKGHSHVYWYRQLPEEGLKFMVYLQKENIIDESGMPKERFSAEFPKEGPSILRIQQVVRGDSAAYFCASLSSSGYTFGSGTRLTVV.

V is TRBV3-1 (or the pseudogene TRBV3-2) and J is TRBJ1-2, with no clear D. Germline loops: CDR1 LGHDT, CDR2 YNNKEL (reference sequence). The length of the CDR3 is 14 residues. The V gene lost 1 base and the J gene lost 0 bases, with 6 bases spanning the gap. The CDR3 here is CASSQGSANYGYTF. The CDR3 region has the DNA TGTGCCAGCAGCCAAGGCTCGGCTAACTATGGCTACACCTTC.

J is TRBJ1-2 and V is TRBV24-1; D is unclear. The CDR3 runs to 13 residues. Trimming removed 0 bases from V and 8 bases from J, with 9 bases in between. Germline assignment: CDR1 KGHDR and CDR2 SFDVKD. The CDR3 coding sequence is TGTGCCACCAGTGATTTGAGTCGGTCAGGCTACACCTTC. This sequence encodes CATSDLSRSGYTF.

This rearrangement joins TRBV28 to TRBJ1-2, with D perhaps matching TRBD1 (5 bases). The CDR3 sequence is 14 residues long. The V end lost 5 bases, the J end lost 3 bases, and 13 bases lay between the germline ends. Germline assignment: CDR1 MDHEN and CDR2 SYDVKM. In DNA, the CDR3 is TGTGCCAGCAGTGCCACCTCAGGGCACTATGGCTACACCTTC. The encoded protein is CASSATSGHYGYTF.

This clone was seen at least ten times. The chain carries TRBV28 and TRBJ1-6; TRBD1 agrees at 8 bases. The CDR3 has 15 residues. Germline V gives CDR1 MDHEN, CDR2 SYDVKM. After removal of 8 bases from V and 7 bases from J, the junction contained 10 bases not matched to a gene. The CDR3 reads CASGRIGQGNSPLHF. The CDR3 DNA reads as TGTGCCAGCGGCCGAATCGGACAGGGAAATTCACCCCTCCACTTT.

The chain combines TRBV27 with TRBJ1-2, with D uncertain. The CDR3 consists of 14 residues. In germline, CDR1 is MNHEY, CDR2 SMNVEV (reference sequence). V was cut by 3 bases and J by 4 bases, with 12 bases left in between. The CDR3 DNA sequence: TGTGCCAGCAGTTTCTCTCACGGAGCCTATGGCTACACCTTC. Encoded protein: CASSFSHGAYGYTF.

The chain carries TRBV19 and TRBJ2-1, with TRBD2 matching over 7 bases. The length of the CDR3 is 16 residues. V lost 6 bases, J lost 5 bases, and 13 bases stayed unmatched. CDR1 is LNHDA and CDR2 is SQIVND in the germline V gene (reference sequence). CDR3 amino acids: CASSSPRGRDNNEQFF. CDR3 bases: TGTGCCAGTAGCTCACCCCGCGGGAGAGACAACAATGAGCAGTTCTTC. Based on the CDR3 plus reference TRBV19 and TRBJ2-1, the full variable domain is DGGITQSPKYLFRKEGQNVTLSCEQNLNHDAMYWYRQDPGQGLRLIYYSQIVNDFQKGDIAEGYSVSREKKESFPLTVTSAQKNPTAFYLCASSSPRGRDNNEQFFGPGTRLTVL.

This clone is a singleton in its sample. V usage is TRBV6-4 and J usage is TRBJ2-2, with a weak D call TRBD1 (5 bases). This CDR3 contains 15 residues. Germline loops: CDR1 MRHNA, CDR2 SNTAGT. Trimming left V 3 bases short and J 4 bases short, with 12 bases between. For the CDR3, the DNA is TGTGCCAGCAGTGATAGCAGGGATATCACCGGGGAGCTGTTTTTT. It codes for CASSDSRDITGELFF.

This clone came up once. The chain has TRBV19 and TRBJ2-1, with D uncertain. The CDR3 contains 14 residues. Germline V CDR1 and CDR2: LNHDA, SQIVND (reference sequence). The V end lost 3 bases, the J end lost 5 bases, and 11 bases lay between the germline ends. The CDR3 bases are TGTGCCAGTAGTATCCTTTCAGGTGACAATGAGCAGTTCTTC. Encoded protein: CASSILSGDNEQFF.